This T cell receptor (beta chain) was sequenced during a study of shared T cell receptors in the human thymus (dated by TCRdb to the early 2020s). Turning to the overall study: The study examined how the human thymus generates shared, self-reactive T-cell receptor alpha chains.

The CDR3 starts with the cysteine, ends with the phenylalanine, and has 11 residues. Only the CDR3 region is kept as DNA, spanning 33 bases read in frame from base 1. At the junction V is shortened by 6 bases and J by 6 bases, with 9 bases in between. Based on the germline V gene, the CDR1 and CDR2 sequences are MGHDK and SYGVNS. In regard to this clone: This receptor's antigen is unknown. No much larger clone is present one base from it, and per-base qualities are unavailable.

Libraries came from the immunoSEQ multiplex PCR assay. TCRdb obtained this table from immuneACCESS and retained in-frame rearrangements with V and J assigned. These tables miss some clones; where compared with another copy, unresolved V genes account for less than half of the shortfall, and the remainder is unexplained. This sample comprises about 380,000 clones, 95% of them detected only once. The ten top clones hold roughly 0.021% of the sample. Rearrangement joined TRBV25-1 to TRBJ2-7; TRBD2 is perhaps the D gene, given 6 matching bases. The source is a human donor. The sample was thymocytes. The CDR3 sequence is CASSGTPEQYF. The sequence in DNA is TGTGCCAGCAGCGGGACTCCCGAGCAGTACTTC.